The 10 T cell receptor beta chains presented below share a single source sample, sequenced in a study of control samples from healthy donors and cancer patients. Some clones are missing from TCRdb's copy, which holds only in-frame ones; the method was immunoSEQ multiplex PCR. The data contain some 100,000 clones, more than 85% of them singletons. Material: blood. The receptors were gathered from a woman in her forties or fifties in good health.

The chain recombines TRBV7-9 with TRBJ1-2; D is uncertain. The CDR3 runs 14 residues. Trimming pared 4 bases from V and 2 bases from J, leaving 11 bases between. Looked up from germline, CDR1 is SEHNR and CDR2 is FQNEAQ (reference sequence). The CDR3 DNA reads as TGTGCCAGCAGCTCAAAACCCCGAAACTATGGCTACACCTTC. This codes for CASSSKPRNYGYTF.

The gene calls are TRBV11-2 and TRBJ1-1; 7 nucleotides align to TRBD1. Trimming removed 5 bases from V and 1 base from J; junction bases left unmatched: 7. The germline V gene encodes CDR1 SGHAT and CDR2 FQNNGV. The CDR3 has 15 amino acids. CDR3 region: CASSLRTGENTEAFF. CDR3 bases: TGTGCCAGCAGCCTACGGACAGGAGAGAACACTGAAGCTTTCTTT.

The genes are TRBV14 and TRBJ1-1; no firm D call. CDR1 SGHDN and CDR2 FVKESK come from the germline V gene. The CDR3 is made up of 13 amino acids. V lost 2 bases and J 3 bases, leaving 7 bases between the germline ends. CDR3 DNA: TGTGCCAGCAGCCAAATGTTGTACACTGAAGCTTTCTTT. This translates into CASSQMLYTEAFF.

The V gene is TRBV7-6, the J gene TRBJ1-6, with no clear D. The V and J ends lost 0 bases and 6 bases respectively, with 9 bases between them. This CDR3 has 15 amino acids. In germline, CDR1 is SGHVS, CDR2 FNYEAQ. CDR3 amino acids: CASSLADETNSPLHF. The DNA of the CDR3 is TGTGCCAGCAGCTTAGCGGACGAGACTAATTCACCCCTCCACTTT.

This sequence joins TRBV23-1 and TRBJ2-2; D unclear. TRBV23-1 is treated as an ORF (open reading frame) with a function not yet certain. The CDR3 is made up of 12 amino acids. V was clipped by 11 bases and J by 4 bases, with 11 bases between them. CDR3 loop: CAPLPGTGELFF. In DNA, the CDR3 is TGCGCCCCCCTTCCGGGCACCGGGGAGCTGTTTTTT.

This clone was detected once. J is TRBJ2-7 and V is TRBV14; a weak D match, TRBD2 (7 bases). Deletions cut 4 bases from V and 6 bases from J, with 13 bases between. The germline V gene encodes CDR1 SGHDN and CDR2 FVKESK. The CDR3 is made up of 13 amino acids. CDR3: CASSPRGALEQYV. The CDR3 DNA is TGTGCCAGCAGCCCTCGGGGGGCCCTCGAGCAGTACGTC.

The V and J genes are TRBV29-1 and TRBJ1-1; no firm D call. The CDR3 extends over 11 amino acids. Germline V CDR1 and CDR2: SQVTM, ANQGSEA. V lost 4 bases, J lost 3 bases, and 6 bases lay in between. The CDR3 nucleotides are TGCAGCGTTGTCTCTTACACTGAAGCTTTCTTT. It yields the protein CSVVSYTEAFF.

The chain uses TRBV2 and TRBJ2-5; tentatively, D is TRBD1 or TRBD2 (5 bases each). This CDR3 is 14 amino acids long. Germline V gene sequence: CDR1 SNHLY, CDR2 FYNNEI. Trimming left V 3 bases short and J 5 bases short, with 13 bases between. The CDR3 loop is CASSDRDLRETQYF. The CDR3 DNA follows: TGTGCCAGCAGTGATCGGGACCTTCGGGAGACCCAGTACTTC.

Comments on this clone: Distinct nucleotide sequences in the sample also encode this CDR3. This chain connects TRBV3-1 (or the pseudogene TRBV3-2) to TRBJ2-1; the match to TRBD2 covers 7 bases. CDR1 and CDR2 from the germline V gene are LGHDT and YNNKEL (reference sequence). The CDR3 has 14 amino acids. The trim removed 4 bases at V and 0 bases at J, leaving 0 bases unmatched. This CDR3 reads CASSRGGSYNEQFF. The DNA for the CDR3 is TGTGCCAGCAGCCGGGGGGGCTCCTACAATGAGCAGTTCTTC.

This clone was recorded once. The chain couples TRBV7-7 to TRBJ2-7, with 8 bases that match TRBD2. The germline V gene encodes CDR1 SSHAT and CDR2 FNYEAQ (reference sequence). The CDR3 has 14 residues. Trimming at V came to 5 bases and at J to 2 bases, leaving 5 bases not matched to a gene. The CDR3 loop is CASSPGGGTYEQYF. DNA for the CDR3: TGTGCCAGCAGCCCCGGGGGGGGTACCTACGAGCAGTACTTC. The variable domain in full, completed from reference TRBV7-7 and TRBJ2-7, reads GAGVSQSPRYKVTKRGQDVTLRCDPISSHATLYWYQQALGQGPEFLTYFNYEAQPDKSGLPSDRFSAERPEGSISTLTIQRTEQRDSAMYRCASSPGGGTYEQYFGPGTRLTVT.